The 30 T cell receptor beta chains listed next were all sequenced from one sample in a study of cytomegalovirus exposure and HLA in healthy donors. PCR was performed using 60 Vbeta and 13 Jbeta primers. Sequenced by immunoSEQ multiplex PCR; TCRdb stores in-frame clones only, minus some. The table includes 160,000 or so clones, around 77% detected once. The sequenced sample consisted of PBMCs. The source is a man aged 55 to 69 in good health and CMV-seronegative.

V usage is TRBV9 and J usage is TRBJ1-6; TRBD1 agrees at 7 bases. Losses at the gene ends were 0 bases for V and 9 bases for J; bases not matched to a gene: 6. This CDR3 is 15 amino acids long. Germline CDR1 SGDLS, CDR2 YYNGEE. Written as DNA, the CDR3 is TGTGCCAGCAGCGTAGCGACAGGGTTAAGTTCACCCCTCCACTTT. Translating it yields CASSVATGLSSPLHF.

CDR3 in DNA: TGTGCCAGCAGCTCTTCCGCGCAGGGGCACGGTGAGCAGTTCTTC. Its translation: CASSSSAQGHGEQFF. The chain is built from TRBV11-3 and TRBJ2-1; D possibly corresponds to TRBD1 (6 bases). The germline V gene has CDR1 SGHNT and CDR2 YENEEA. The CDR3 length is 15 residues. The germline V and J ends were trimmed by 4 bases and 9 bases, with 19 bases remaining between them. The variable domain in full, with the rest retrieved from reference TRBV11-3 and TRBJ2-1, is EAGVVQSPRYKIIEKKQPVAFWCNPISGHNTLYWYLQNLGQGPELLIRYENEEAVDDSQLPKDRFSAERLKGVDSTLKIQPAELGDSAVYLCASSSSAQGHGEQFFGPGTRLTVL.

The gene calls are TRBV5-4 and TRBJ2-5, with TRBD1 identical over 8 bases. CDR3 length equals 14 residues. Trimming at V came to 5 bases and at J to 5 bases, leaving 8 bases not matched to a gene. Germline CDR1 SGHNT, CDR2 YYREEE (reference sequence). As DNA, the CDR3 is TGTGCCAGCAGTAGGCCGGGACAGGAGGAGACCCAGTACTTC. This encodes CASSRPGQEETQYF.

The chain carries TRBV5-1 and TRBJ1-1; D not resolved. The CDR3 covers 13 residues. The V gene lost 2 bases and the J gene lost 7 bases, with 12 bases spanning the gap. CDR1 is SGHRS, CDR2 YFSETQ, per germline. The CDR3 spells CASSLTGNYEAFF. In nucleotides, the CDR3 is TGCGCCAGCAGCTTAACCGGGAACTATGAAGCTTTCTTT. Full variable domain (outside the CDR3, taken from reference TRBV5-1 and TRBJ1-1): KAGVTQTPRYLIKTRGQQVTLSCSPISGHRSVSWYQQTPGQGLQFLFEYFSETQRNKGNFPGRFSGRQFSNSRSEMNVSTLELGDSALYLCASSLTGNYEAFFGQGTRLTVV.

This clone appeared a few times. The chain combines TRBV2 with TRBJ1-3; 8 bases align to TRBD1. CDR3 length equals 15 residues. Germline V gene data show CDR1 as SNHLY and CDR2 as FYNNEI. V lost 8 bases to trimming and J lost 3 bases; unmatched junction nucleotides: 9. DNA for the CDR3: TGTGCCAGCCCGGACAGGGAGATAGGTGGAAACACCATATATTTT. This codes for CASPDREIGGNTIYF.

The chain couples TRBV5-4 to TRBJ1-1; 8 bases are a match to TRBD1. The V and J ends lost 5 bases and 4 bases, in that order; junction bases with no gene match: 4. Germline values: CDR1 SGHNT, CDR2 YYREEE (reference sequence). This CDR3 has 13 residues. CDR3 sequence: CASRFDRGTEAFF. Here the CDR3 DNA reads TGTGCCAGCAGATTTGACAGGGGCACTGAAGCTTTCTTT.

This clone was detected only once. The chain employs TRBV5-1 and TRBJ2-7; no firm D call. The CDR3 contains 13 residues. Per germline, CDR1 SGHRS and CDR2 YFSETQ. V was clipped by 0 bases and J by 4 bases, with 8 bases between them. In nucleotides, the CDR3 is TGCGCCAGCAGCTTGGGTCAGGATTACGAGCAGTACTTC. Translating it yields CASSLGQDYEQYF.

CDR3 coding DNA: TGTGCCAGCAGTTACGTTCAGGGAATTCAAGACGAGCAGTACTTC. Translation: CASSYVQGIQDEQYF. The chain is built from TRBV6-6 and TRBJ2-7; weak D call: TRBD1 (5 bases). The germline CDR1 and CDR2 sequences are MNHNY and SVGAGI (reference sequence). V was cut by 2 bases and J by 5 bases, with 16 bases left in between. The CDR3 covers 15 residues.

This clone was observed once. CDR3 loop: CASSLGQVGLDTQYF. In DNA form, the CDR3 reads TGTGCCAGCAGCTTGGGACAGGTCGGCCTCGATACGCAGTATTTT. V gene TRBV5-6 combines with J gene TRBJ2-3; D is perhaps TRBD1 (6 bases). Germline V gene lookup returns CDR1 SGHDT and CDR2 YYEEEE. Between the trimmed V and J ends, which lost 0 bases and 6 bases, there was a span of 14 bases. The CDR3 runs 15 residues.

With regard to this clone: Compared with germline, one end of the junction differs, possibly owing to a read error. CDR3 residues: CASSEGNSPLNF. CDR3 DNA sequence: TGTGCCAGCAGCGAGGGTAATTCACCCCTCAACTTT. The V and J genes are TRBV5-4 and TRBJ1-6; the D is unclear. Germline CDR1 and CDR2: SGHNT and YYREEE (reference sequence). The CDR3 extends over 12 amino acids.

This rearrangement joins TRBV28 to TRBJ2-5, with TRBD1 matching over 11 bases. Germline-derived CDR1 and CDR2 are MDHEN and SYDVKM. The CDR3 consists of 17 residues. V lost 5 bases, J lost 11 bases, and 19 bases stayed unmatched. CDR3 nucleotide sequence: TGTGCCAGCAGTCCATCCCACGGACAGGGGGCAACGGGGGAGCAGTACTTC. It codes for CASSPSHGQGATGEQYF.

The chain combines TRBV5-6 with TRBJ2-7, with no clear D. Germline V gene lookup returns CDR1 SGHDT and CDR2 YYEEEE. The CDR3 has 14 amino acids. V was pared by 1 base and J by 2 bases, with 10 bases between. DNA for the CDR3: TGTGCCAGCAGCTTGACAGTCGAACCCTACGAGCAGTACTTC. Its protein product is CASSLTVEPYEQYF.

The chain combines TRBV6-1 with TRBJ2-1, with D perhaps TRBD2 (7 bases). The CDR3 runs 16 residues. With 2 bases removed from V and 8 bases from J, the gap between germline ends came to 19 bases. Germline V gene lookup returns CDR1 MNHNS and CDR2 SASEGT. The CDR3 DNA reads as TGTGCCAGCAGTGAACCGGGGGCAGCCGCGGGGGATGAGCAGTTCTTC. Amino acids: CASSEPGAAAGDEQFF.

CDR3 in DNA: TGTGCCTGGAGTGCCCCGTTAAATCCTTCGGTC. As protein: CAWSAPLNPSV. This rearrangement joins TRBV30 to TRBJ2-7; D not certain. Germline CDR1 GTSNPN, CDR2 SVGIG (reference sequence). CDR3 size: 11 residues.

V gene TRBV7-8 combines with J gene TRBJ2-7, with TRBD1 matching over 9 bases. The CDR3 consists of 14 residues. The V segment lost 2 bases and the J segment 5 bases; nucleotides outside the gene matches: 4. The germline CDR1 and CDR2 sequences are SGHVS and FQNEAQ. The CDR3 DNA is TGTGCCAGCAGCTTACAACAGGGGGCCCACGAGCAGTACTTC. It translates to CASSLQQGAHEQYF.

The chain carries TRBV6-6 and TRBJ2-7; TRBD1 matches at 8 bases. Germline loops: CDR1 MNHNY, CDR2 SVGAGI (reference sequence). CDR3 length equals 14 residues. V trimming: 7 bases; J trimming: 6 bases; junction bases outside the gene matches: 11. The CDR3 nucleotides are TGTGCCAGCACCTCGACAGGGGTAAAAGGCGAGCAGTACTTC. Translating gives CASTSTGVKGEQYF.

The chain carries TRBV6-5 and TRBJ2-1; 9 bases fit TRBD2. Germline lookup yields CDR1 MNHEY and CDR2 SVGAGI. The CDR3 extends over 14 amino acids. Trimming took 6 bases from V and 4 from J; bases not matched to a gene: 4. The CDR3 here is CASRVSGGYNEQFF. The CDR3, as DNA: TGTGCCAGCAGGGTGAGCGGGGGGTACAATGAGCAGTTCTTC.

V gene TRBV18 combines with J gene TRBJ2-1; no clear D gene. This CDR3 has 13 residues. V lost 3 bases to trimming and J lost 3 bases, with 6 bases between them. Looked up from germline, CDR1 is KGHSH and CDR2 is LQKENI. The CDR3 bases are TGTGCCAGCTCACCTCAAAACTACAATGAGCAGTTCTTC. Translation gives CASSPQNYNEQFF.

J is TRBJ1-5 and V is TRBV6-1; TRBD1 matches 8 bases. J gave up 3 bases and V 4 bases, and 8 bases lay outside the gene matches. Germline assignment: CDR1 MNHNS and CDR2 SASEGT. The CDR3 extends over 16 amino acids. CDR3 loop: CASSAFVTGVNQPQHF. For the CDR3, the DNA is TGTGCCAGCAGTGCATTCGTGACAGGGGTCAATCAGCCCCAGCATTTT.

This chain joins TRBV19 and TRBJ2-1, with a tentative D call TRBD1 (6 bases). Germline V gene lookup returns CDR1 LNHDA and CDR2 SQIVND (reference sequence). The V end was cut by 10 bases, the J end by 9 bases, with 13 bases between. The CDR3 spans 11 residues. DNA of the CDR3: TGTGCCACCCAGGCAGGGGTTGAGCAGTTCTTC. Encoded protein: CATQAGVEQFF. The whole variable domain, filled in from reference TRBV19 and TRBJ2-1, reads DGGITQSPKYLFRKEGQNVTLSCEQNLNHDAMYWYRQDPGQGLRLIYYSQIVNDFQKGDIAEGYSVSREKKESFPLTVTSAQKNPTAFYLCATQAGVEQFFGPGTRLTVL.

Of note for this clone: Other DNA sequences in the sample encode the same CDR3. The rearrangement joins TRBV29-1 to TRBJ2-7, with 12 bases that match TRBD1. CDR1 and CDR2 from the germline V gene are SQVTM and ANQGSEA. J was trimmed by 4 bases and V by 7 bases; bases with no gene match: 2. This CDR3 has 12 amino acids. The CDR3, as DNA: TGCAGCGCGGGACAGGGGGCATACGAGCAGTACTTC. This encodes CSAGQGAYEQYF.

The chain couples TRBV19 to TRBJ2-7; TRBD1 aligns across 9 bases. Trimming took 4 bases from V and 6 from J; bases not matched to a gene: 7. The CDR3 totals 14 residues. The germline V gene encodes CDR1 LNHDA and CDR2 SQIVND (reference sequence). The CDR3 here is CASSRTGQGGEQYF. The CDR3 DNA is TGTGCCAGTAGTAGAACGGGACAGGGAGGCGAGCAGTACTTC.

CDR3 protein: CASSFVSGAEAFF. Here the CDR3 DNA reads TGTGCCAGCAGCTTCGTTAGCGGGGCTGAAGCTTTCTTT. This chain uses TRBV7-2 with TRBJ1-1; D unclear. The germline gives CDR1 SGHTA, CDR2 FQGNSA. The CDR3 length is 13 residues. Trimming removed 3 bases from V and 6 bases from J, with 11 bases in between.

This clone was observed a few times. The V and J genes are TRBV5-4 and TRBJ1-2; D is undetermined. CDR1 is SGHNT and CDR2 is YYREEE in the germline V gene (reference sequence). The CDR3 sequence is 13 residues long. The V gene lost 4 bases and the J gene lost 6 bases, with 13 bases spanning the gap. The CDR3 nucleotides are TGTGCCAGCAGCCCCGCAGAGAGGCATGGCTACACCTTC. As protein: CASSPAERHGYTF.

The V gene is TRBV11-2, the J gene TRBJ2-7; 10 nucleotides line up with TRBD2. This CDR3 spans 15 amino acids. Trimming took 5 bases from V and 4 from J; bases not matched to a gene: 8. CDR1 is SGHAT and CDR2 is FQNNGV in the germline V gene. CDR3 nucleotide sequence: TGTGCCAGCAGCACTAGCGGGAACCGGATTTACGAGCAGTACTTC. Translation: CASSTSGNRIYEQYF.

V gene TRBV5-8 combines with J gene TRBJ2-3, with 10 bases matching TRBD2. The CDR3 contains 18 residues. Germline V CDR1 and CDR2: SGHTS, YDEGEE. V lost 0 bases, J lost 3 bases, and 10 bases stayed unmatched. The CDR3 sequence: CASSLGLAGLAGTDTQYF. CDR3 bases: TGTGCCAGCAGCTTGGGACTAGCGGGCCTAGCAGGGACAGATACGCAGTATTTT.

The chain uses TRBV10-2 and TRBJ2-1; maybe TRBD2 (5 bases). V was trimmed by 2 bases and J by 9 bases, leaving 14 bases between them. Germline CDR1 and CDR2: WSHSY and SAAADI. The CDR3 is 14 residues long. The CDR3 coding sequence is TGCGCCAGCAGTGAGGGTGGGAGTATCGGTGAGCAGTTCTTC. Amino acid sequence: CASSEGGSIGEQFF.

This chain joins TRBV5-1 and TRBJ2-5, with 12 positions matching TRBD2. The CDR3 runs 15 residues. Germline V gene data show CDR1 as SGHRS and CDR2 as YFSETQ. V lost 5 bases and J lost 5; bases outside the gene matches: 7. The CDR3 nucleotides are TGCGCCAGCAGACTAGCGGGGGGACTGGCTGAGACCCAGTACTTC. It codes for CASRLAGGLAETQYF.

The chain employs TRBV5-1 and TRBJ1-4; D not resolved. Trimming shortened V by 5 bases and J by 0 bases, and 11 bases separated the two germline ends. The CDR3 loop spans 15 amino acids. Germline values: CDR1 SGHRS, CDR2 YFSETQ. CDR3 in DNA: TGCGCCAGCAGGTCGGGAACTCCAACTAATGAAAAACTGTTTTTT. This sequence encodes CASRSGTPTNEKLFF. Full variable domain (missing parts from reference TRBV5-1 and TRBJ1-4): KAGVTQTPRYLIKTRGQQVTLSCSPISGHRSVSWYQQTPGQGLQFLFEYFSETQRNKGNFPGRFSGRQFSNSRSEMNVSTLELGDSALYLCASRSGTPTNEKLFFGSGTQLSVL.

The rearrangement uses TRBV30 and TRBJ1-6, with D maybe TRBD1 (5 bases). The CDR3 has 16 amino acids. CDR1 and CDR2 (germline): GTSNPN, SVGIG (reference sequence). Trimming removed 3 bases from V and 7 bases from J, with 19 bases in between. As DNA, the CDR3 is TGTGCCTGGAGGAACGGGGGTGAGACTCGAAATTCACCCCTCCACTTT. Protein: CAWRNGGETRNSPLHF.